Listed below are T cell receptor beta chains from one sample, sequenced in a study of early T cells in non-severe SARS-CoV-2 infection. One entry per CDR3 protein, called by TCRdb with MiXCR from the 5' RACE reads. The sample carries 70,000 to 85,000 distinct CDR3 sequences, roughly 12% recorded once. Sequencing was performed on whole blood. Receptors originate from an adult who was a healthcare worker with PCR-confirmed SARS-CoV-2 infection or an uninfected control (not recorded which). Both conserved end residues are part of each CDR3. D genes are given only for firm matches. Rows may omit the clone size; those that give it use once, few, many or a size class.

-	TRBV25-1	TRBJ2-3	-	CASSQGARDTQYF	TGTGCCAGCAGTCAAGGGGCGCGTGATACGCAGTATTTT
-	TRBV18	TRBJ2-2	many	CASSPQGAGELFF	TGTGCCAGCTCACCACAGGGCGCCGGGGAGCTGTTTTTT
TRBD2	TRBV6-2/TRBV6-3	TRBJ2-1	-	CASSYPPNRLAGVDEQFF	TGTGCCAGCAGTTACCCCCCCAATCGACTAGCGGGAGTTGATGAGCAGTTCTTC
TRBD1	TRBV18	TRBJ1-3	few	CASSPDRGYTGNTIYF	TGTGCCAGCTCACCGGACAGGGGATACACTGGAAACACCATATATTTT
-	TRBV6-1	TRBJ2-7	-	CASGRPSYEQYF	TGTGCCAGCGGACGTCCCTCCTACGAGCAGTACTTC
-	TRBV12-3/TRBV12-4	TRBJ1-2	-	CASHKSESERQGYGYTF	TGTGCCAGCCACAAGTCGGAATCAGAAAGGCAGGGGTATGGCTACACCTTC
-	TRBV16	TRBJ2-2	few	CASSQFQVVYGELFF	TGTGCCAGCAGCCAATTCCAGGTTGTCTACGGGGAGCTGTTTTTT
-	TRBV25-1	TRBJ2-2	few	CASRFTSTGELFF	TGTGCCAGCAGGTTCACATCTACCGGGGAGCTGTTTTTT
-	TRBV6-2/TRBV6-3	TRBJ1-5	-	CASSYGSGQPQHF	TGTGCCAGCAGTTACGGAAGTGGCCAGCCCCAGCATTTT
-	TRBV6-6	TRBJ1-2	-	CASSYRDGWSDYGYTF	TGTGCCAGCAGTTATCGGGACGGCTGGTCGGACTATGGCTACACCTTC
-	TRBV7-9	TRBJ2-5	many	CASSPLGQRETQYF	TGTGCCAGCAGCCCGCTGGGGCAGAGAGAGACCCAGTACTTC
TRBD1	TRBV9	TRBJ1-2	many	CASSRDRASYGYTF	TGTGCCAGCAGCCGTGACAGGGCCTCCTATGGCTACACCTTC
TRBD2	TRBV5-1	TRBJ2-7	few	CASSRQLAGDYEQYF	TGCGCCAGCAGCCGTCAACTAGCGGGAGACTACGAGCAGTACTTC
TRBD1	TRBV29-1	TRBJ1-2	many	CSVVGQGEGYTF	TGCAGCGTAGTGGGACAGGGCGAAGGCTACACCTTC
TRBD1	TRBV29-1	TRBJ2-1	-	CSRDSYNEQFF	TGCAGCAGGGACAGCTACAATGAGCAGTTCTTC
-	TRBV7-2	TRBJ1-1	-	CASSLVVRAEAFF	TGTGCCAGCAGCTTAGTCGTGAGGGCCGAAGCTTTCTTT
-	TRBV24-1	TRBJ2-3	-	CATRGTPVRTDTQYF	TGTGCCACCAGAGGGACACCGGTCCGGACAGATACGCAGTATTTT
-	TRBV29-1	TRBJ2-5	many	CSVEGVRGVETQYF	TGCAGCGTTGAAGGGGTCAGGGGTGTGGAGACCCAGTACTTC
-	TRBV12-5	TRBJ2-2	few	CASEDSNTGELFF	TGTGCTAGTGAGGACTCGAACACCGGGGAGCTGTTTTTT
TRBD1	TRBV5-1	TRBJ2-7	few	CASSLGTGQGIHEQYF	TGCGCCAGCAGCCTTGGAACGGGACAGGGTATCCACGAGCAGTACTTC
-	TRBV20-1	TRBJ1-2	few	CSAHRGESYTF	TGCAGTGCTCACCGAGGGGAGAGCTACACCTTC
-	TRBV5-5	TRBJ1-1	few	CASSLGAHTEAFF	TGTGCCAGCAGCTTGGGAGCGCACACTGAAGCTTTCTTT
-	TRBV7-8	TRBJ1-5	-	CASSLEWDQPQHF	TGTGCCAGCAGCTTAGAATGGGATCAGCCCCAGCATTTT
-	TRBV7-2	TRBJ1-1	many	CASSLGGQLAFF	TGTGCCAGCAGCCTAGGGGGGCAGCTAGCTTTCTTT